The clone carrying this T cell receptor beta chain has ten or more counts. As yet, its antigen is unknown. Amplification targeted TCR beta CDR3 regions from RNA transcripts. Primed by the HTBI set, a first-round RT-PCR was run on the TCR CDR3. TCRdb re-derived calls from the multiplex PCR reads in MiXCR, one entry per CDR3 protein. Of 500,000 to 550,000 distinct CDR3 sequences in the sample, 20% are singletons; the top ten hold around 50%. Exclusions: uncontrolled infection, other autoimmune disease, pregnancy, lactation. Extraction of PBMCs used roughly 9.3 ml of fresh peripheral blood. The data are from a study of T cells in Graves' hyperthyroidism and ophthalmopathy. Germline V gives CDR1 SNHLY, CDR2 FYNNEI. The CDR3 consists of 16 residues. V lost 4 bases and J lost 4, with 19 bases in between. Overall study findings and caveats: Blood also held most thyroid clonotypes expanded beyond 0.001.

Sequenced input: blood. This receptor was taken from a man aged 35 to 55 with Graves' ophthalmopathy. The chain combines TRBV2 with TRBJ2-5, with a possible D match to TRBD2 (6 bases). The CDR3 loop is CASSVGPPGLGETQYF. CDR3 DNA sequence: TGTGCCAGCAGTGTAGGCCCGCCGGGACTTGGAGAGACCCAGTACTTC.